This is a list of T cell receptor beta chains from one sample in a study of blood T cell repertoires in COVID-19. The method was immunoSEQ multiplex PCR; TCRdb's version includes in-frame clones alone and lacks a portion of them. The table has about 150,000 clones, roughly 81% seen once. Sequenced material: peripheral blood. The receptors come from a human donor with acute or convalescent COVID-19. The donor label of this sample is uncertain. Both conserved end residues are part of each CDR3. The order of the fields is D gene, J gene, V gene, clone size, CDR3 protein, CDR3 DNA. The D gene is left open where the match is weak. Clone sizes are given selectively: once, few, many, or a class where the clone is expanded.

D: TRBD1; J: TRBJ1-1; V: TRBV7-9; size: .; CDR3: CASSFKTGGDTEAFF; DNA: TGTGCCAGCAGCTTCAAGACAGGGGGGGACACTGAAGCTTTCTTT
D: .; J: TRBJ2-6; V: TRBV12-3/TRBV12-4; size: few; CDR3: CASSYSGANVLTF; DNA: TGTGCCAGCAGTTATAGCGGGGCCAACGTCCTGACTTTC
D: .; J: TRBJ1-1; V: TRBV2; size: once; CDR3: CASKSRGANTEAFF; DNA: TGTGCCAGCAAATCCAGGGGTGCGAACACTGAAGCTTTCTTT
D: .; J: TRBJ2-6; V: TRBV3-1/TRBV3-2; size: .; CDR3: CASSQSIGANVLTF; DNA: TGTGCCAGCAGCCAGAGCATTGGGGCCAACGTCCTGACTTTC
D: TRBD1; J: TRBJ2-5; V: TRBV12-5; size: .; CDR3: CASGRQGQETQYF; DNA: TGTGCTAGTGGTCGACAGGGGCAAGAGACCCAGTACTTC
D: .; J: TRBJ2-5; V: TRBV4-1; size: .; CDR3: CASSQDSETQYF; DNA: TGCGCCAGCAGCCAAGATAGTGAGACCCAGTACTTC
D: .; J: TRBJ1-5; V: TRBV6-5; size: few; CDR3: CASRSTYRSHQPQHF; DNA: TGTGCCAGCCGCTCGACGTACAGGTCGCATCAGCCCCAGCATTTT
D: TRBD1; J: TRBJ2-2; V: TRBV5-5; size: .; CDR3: CASSLDRGFSNTGELFF; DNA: TGTGCCAGCAGCTTGGACAGGGGGTTTTCGAACACCGGGGAGCTGTTTTTT
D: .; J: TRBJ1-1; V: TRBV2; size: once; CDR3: CASRAGSTEAFF; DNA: TGTGCCAGCAGGGCGGGGTCGACTGAAGCTTTCTTT
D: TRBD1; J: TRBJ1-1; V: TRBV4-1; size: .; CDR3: CASSQVLDRDEAFF; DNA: TGCGCCAGCAGCCAAGTTTTAGACAGGGACGAAGCTTTCTTT
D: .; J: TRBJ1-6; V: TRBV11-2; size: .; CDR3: CASSLKPPGNNSPLHF; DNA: TGTGCCAGCAGCTTAAAGCCCCCCGGGAATAATTCACCCCTCCACTTT
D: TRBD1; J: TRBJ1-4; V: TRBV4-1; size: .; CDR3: CASSQDSFRGSTTNEKLFF; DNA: TGCGCCAGCAGCCAAGATAGCTTCAGGGGGTCTACAACTAATGAAAAACTGTTTTTT
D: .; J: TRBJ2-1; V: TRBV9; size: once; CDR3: CASSVDLRGEQFF; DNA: TGTGCCAGCAGCGTAGATTTGAGGGGGGAGCAGTTCTTC
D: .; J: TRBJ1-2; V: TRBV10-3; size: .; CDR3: CAISPSLGTTRGGYTF; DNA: TGTGCCATCAGCCCCTCATTGGGGACTACGCGGGGTGGCTACACCTTC
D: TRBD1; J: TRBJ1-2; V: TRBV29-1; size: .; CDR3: CSVMEGAGGYTF; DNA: TGCAGCGTTATGGAGGGGGCAGGAGGCTACACCTTC
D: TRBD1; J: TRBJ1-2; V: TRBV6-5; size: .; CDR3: CASSYSDRAGYTF; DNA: TGTGCCAGCAGTTACTCGGACAGGGCGGGCTACACCTTC
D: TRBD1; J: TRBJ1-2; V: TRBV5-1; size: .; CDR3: CASSLVLTGDYGYTF; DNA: TGCGCCAGCAGCTTGGTATTGACAGGGGATTATGGCTACACCTTC
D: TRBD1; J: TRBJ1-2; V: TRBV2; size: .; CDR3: CASSARRTGRNYGYTF; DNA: TGTGCCAGCAGCGCCCGGCGGACAGGTCGAAACTATGGCTACACCTTC
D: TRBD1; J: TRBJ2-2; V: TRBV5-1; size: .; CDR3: CASGQGSNTGELFF; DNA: TGCGCCAGTGGACAGGGCTCGAACACCGGGGAGCTGTTTTTT
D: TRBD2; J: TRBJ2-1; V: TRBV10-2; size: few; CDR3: CASQSGDHNEQFF; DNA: TGCGCCAGCCAGAGCGGGGACCACAATGAGCAGTTCTTC
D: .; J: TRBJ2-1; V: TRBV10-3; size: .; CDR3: CAIKSPLGANEQFF; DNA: TGTGCCATCAAGTCTCCATTGGGGGCCAATGAGCAGTTCTTC
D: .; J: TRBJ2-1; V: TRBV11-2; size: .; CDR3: CASTSRHRQDNEQFF; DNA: TGTGCCAGCACCTCTCGTCACAGGCAGGACAATGAGCAGTTCTTC
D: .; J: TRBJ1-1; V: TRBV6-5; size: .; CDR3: CASSYSGRGDLGLTYF; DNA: TGTGCCAGCAGTTACTCGGGCCGAGGGGACTTAGGACTTACTTACTTT
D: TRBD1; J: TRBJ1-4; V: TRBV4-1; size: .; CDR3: CASSQGDRVEEKLFF; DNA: TGCGCCAGCAGCCAAGGGGACAGGGTAGAAGAAAAACTGTTTTTT
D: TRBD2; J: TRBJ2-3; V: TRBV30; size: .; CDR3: CAWSAHGGADTQYF; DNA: TGTGCCTGGAGTGCCCACGGGGGGGCAGATACGCAGTATTTT
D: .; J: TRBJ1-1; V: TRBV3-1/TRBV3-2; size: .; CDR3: CASSLQKSGTEAFF; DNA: TGTGCCAGCAGCCTCCAGAAATCGGGGACTGAAGCTTTCTTT
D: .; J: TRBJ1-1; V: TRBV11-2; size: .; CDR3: CASSFTTGLNTEAFF; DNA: TGTGCCAGCAGCTTCACGACCGGGTTGAACACTGAAGCTTTCTTT
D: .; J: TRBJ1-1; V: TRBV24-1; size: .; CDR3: CATSPAGPDTEAFF; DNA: TGTGCCACCAGCCCCGCGGGCCCCGACACTGAAGCTTTCTTT
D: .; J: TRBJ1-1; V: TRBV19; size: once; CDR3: CASAGGAGTEAFF; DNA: TGTGCCAGTGCGGGGGGGGCCGGCACTGAAGCTTTCTTT
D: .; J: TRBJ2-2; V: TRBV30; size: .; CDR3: CAWSMGLSTGELFF; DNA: TGTGCCTGGAGTATGGGACTCTCCACCGGGGAGCTGTTTTTT
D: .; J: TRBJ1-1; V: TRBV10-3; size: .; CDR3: CAISVRLNTEAFF; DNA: TGTGCCATCAGTGTCAGATTGAACACTGAAGCTTTCTTT
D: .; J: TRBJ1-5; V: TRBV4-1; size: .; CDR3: CASSQVPLLTGILDQPQHF; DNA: TGCGCCAGCAGCCAAGTCCCACTCCTTACAGGGATCCTGGATCAGCCCCAGCATTTT
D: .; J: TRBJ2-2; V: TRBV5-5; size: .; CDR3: CASSLASGQHGELFF; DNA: TGTGCCAGCAGCTTGGCGTCAGGTCAGCACGGGGAGCTGTTTTTT
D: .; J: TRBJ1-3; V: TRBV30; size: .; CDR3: CAWSVGSGNTIYF; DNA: TGTGCCTGGAGTGTCGGCTCTGGAAACACCATATATTTT
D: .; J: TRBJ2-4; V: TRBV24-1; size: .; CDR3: CATSPTGYGGENIQYF; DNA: TGTGCCACCAGCCCGACAGGTTATGGGGGCGAAAACATTCAGTACTTC
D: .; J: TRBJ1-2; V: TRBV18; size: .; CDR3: CASSPGPAGGGYTF; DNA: TGTGCCAGCTCACCAGGTCCCGCCGGGGGTGGCTACACCTTC
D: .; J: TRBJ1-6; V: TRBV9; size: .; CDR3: CASSVDPRGNSPLHF; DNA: TGTGCCAGCAGCGTAGACCCCAGGGGTAATTCACCCCTCCACTTT
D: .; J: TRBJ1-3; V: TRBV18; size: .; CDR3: CASSPADIISGNTIYF; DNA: TGTGCCAGCTCACCAGCGGATATAATCTCTGGAAACACCATATATTTT
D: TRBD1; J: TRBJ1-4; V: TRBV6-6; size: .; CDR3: CASSYRTGPNEKLFF; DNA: TGTGCCAGCAGTTACAGGACAGGGCCTAATGAAAAACTGTTTTTT